The rows below give T cell receptor beta chains drawn from one sample of a study of blood T cell repertoires in COVID-19. Sequenced by immunoSEQ multiplex PCR; TCRdb stores in-frame clones only, minus some. The sample holds a few hundred thousand clones; around nine tenths are singletons and the top ten take more than 4.5%. The sequenced sample was peripheral blood. These receptors all stem from an older woman with COVID-19, enrolled during active disease. CDR3s include the opening cysteine and the closing phenylalanine or tryptophan. The order of the fields is J gene, V gene, CDR3 length, D gene, clone size, CDR3 protein, CDR3 DNA. The D gene is left open where the match is weak. Clone size is stated in some rows and not others, as once, few, many or a class when expanded.

>TRBJ2-3|TRBV6-5|14|TRBD1|NA
CASRGTGQTDTQYF
TGTGCCAGCAGAGGGACAGGCCAAACAGATACGCAGTATTTT
>TRBJ2-5|TRBV7-3|14|TRBD1|NA
CASSLGTGLETQYF
TGTGCCAGCAGCTTAGGGACAGGGCTAGAGACCCAGTACTTC
>TRBJ1-6|TRBV12-3/TRBV12-4|13|NA|NA
CASSLGSNSPLHF
TGTGCCAGCAGTTTAGGCAGTAATTCACCCCTCCACTTT
>TRBJ2-7|TRBV6-6|15|TRBD1|NA
CASSYTGGAIYEQYF
TGTGCCAGCAGTTACACAGGGGGCGCAATCTACGAGCAGTACTTC
>TRBJ2-5|TRBV19|11|NA|NA
CASSISETQYF
TGTGCCAGTAGTATTTCTGAGACCCAGTACTTC
>TRBJ2-7|TRBV6-1|12|NA|many
CASSEGLYEQYF
TGTGCCAGCAGTGAAGGGCTCTACGAGCAGTACTTC
>TRBJ1-5|TRBV5-6|16|NA|NA
CASSFQGDYSNQPQHF
TGTGCCAGCAGCTTTCAAGGAGATTATAGCAATCAGCCCCAGCATTTT
>TRBJ1-1|TRBV10-3|17|NA|NA
CAISEIKGGVRNTEAFF
TGTGCCATCAGTGAGATTAAGGGGGGGGTGAGGAACACTGAAGCTTTCTTT
>TRBJ2-5|TRBV5-6|17|TRBD2|NA
CASSLDPGLAGGETQYF
TGTGCCAGCAGCTTGGACCCGGGACTAGCGGGAGGTGAGACCCAGTACTTC
>TRBJ2-1|TRBV6-5|14|TRBD2|NA
CASERTSGINEQFF
TGTGCCAGCGAGAGGACTAGCGGGATCAATGAGCAGTTCTTC
>TRBJ2-7|TRBV6-2/TRBV6-3|13|TRBD1|NA
CASSGTGGYEQYF
TGTGCCAGCAGTGGGACAGGGGGCTACGAGCAGTACTTC
>TRBJ1-1|TRBV5-4|14|TRBD1|NA
CASSLVQGATEAFF
TGTGCCAGCAGCTTGGTACAGGGGGCGACTGAAGCTTTCTTT
>TRBJ2-1|TRBV7-8|16|NA|NA
CASSLEGRVAYNEQFF
TGTGCCAGCAGCTTAGAAGGCAGGGTAGCCTACAATGAGCAGTTCTTC
>TRBJ1-6|TRBV30|13|NA|NA
CAWRDSYNSPLHF
TGTGCCTGGAGAGACAGCTATAATTCACCCCTCCACTTT